The 21 T cell receptor beta chains listed next were all sequenced from one sample in a study of blood T cells in healthy people across ages. Alongside a J-beta primer mix, a sample-barcoded 5' primer served in a second PCR lasting about 7 to 12 cycles. One entry per CDR3 protein, called by TCRdb with MiXCR from the 5' RACE reads. The sample lists 1 million or so distinct CDR3 sequences, around 45% seen once, with approximately 20% in the top ten. Sequencing was carried out using blood. These receptors were collected from a woman in her sixties in good health.

This clonotype was observed a single time. V usage is TRBV20-1 and J usage is TRBJ2-1; D is unresolved. Germline lookup yields CDR1 DFQATT and CDR2 SNEGSKA (reference sequence). V dropped 8 bases and J dropped 1 base, with 21 bases sitting between them. The CDR3 has 16 residues. CDR3 amino acids: CSTTGGDGGSYNEQFF. CDR3 nucleotide sequence: TGCAGTACTACCGGCGGTGATGGCGGTTCCTACAATGAGCAGTTCTTC.

The rearrangement joins TRBV9 to TRBJ2-3; the match to TRBD2 covers 7 bases. In germline, CDR1 is SGDLS, CDR2 YYNGEE. This CDR3 comprises 15 residues. V lost 2 bases to trimming and J lost 1 base; unmatched junction nucleotides: 4. In DNA, the CDR3 is TGTGCCAGCAGCGTGAGCGGGGCCCGCACAGATACGCAGTATTTT. It encodes CASSVSGARTDTQYF. Variable domain in full (rest from reference TRBV9 and TRBJ2-3): DSGVTQTPKHLITATGQRVTLRCSPRSGDLSVYWYQQSLDQGLQFLIQYYNGEERAKGNILERFSAQQFPDLHSELNLSSLELGDSALYFCASSVSGARTDTQYFGPGTRLTVL.

A single count supports this clonotype. The chain employs TRBV5-1 and TRBJ2-7; D is perhaps TRBD2 (6 bases). The germline V and J ends were trimmed by 4 bases and 5 bases, with 13 bases remaining between them. Germline V gene data show CDR1 as SGHRS and CDR2 as YFSETQ. The CDR3 sequence is 13 residues long. Here the CDR3 DNA reads TGCGCCAGCAGCCTGGAGGGTTTCAACGAGCAGTACTTC. Its protein is CASSLEGFNEQYF.

The chain has TRBV6-2 or TRBV6-3 and TRBJ2-5; TRBD2 matches at 9 bases. The CDR3 runs to 17 residues. Losses at the gene ends were 3 bases for V and 4 bases for J; bases not matched to a gene: 12. Germline assignment: CDR1 MNHEY and CDR2 SVGEGT. CDR3 amino acids: CASSYYPTSGLLETQYF. CDR3 DNA: TGTGCCAGCAGTTATTACCCGACTAGCGGTCTACTAGAGACCCAGTACTTC.

This sequence joins TRBV6-2 or TRBV6-3 and TRBJ2-5, with 7 bases fitting TRBD1. Losses at the gene ends were 6 bases for V and 1 base for J; bases not matched to a gene: 8. Looked up from germline, CDR1 is MNHEY and CDR2 is SVGEGT. CDR3 size: 15 residues. In nucleotides, the CDR3 is TGTGCCAGCAGGAAAGACGGGACAGCCCAAGAGACCCAGTACTTC. Translated, it gives CASRKDGTAQETQYF.

The rearrangement uses TRBV11-2 and TRBJ2-1; 8 bases agree with TRBD2. There are 17 residues in the CDR3. The ends lost 5 bases at V and 6 bases at J; junction bases unmatched: 15. Germline V gene lookup returns CDR1 SGHAT and CDR2 FQNNGV. The CDR3 nucleotides are TGTGCCAGCAGCCCCCTACCCCCGGGACTAGTTGGCAATGAGCAGTTCTTC. Translating gives CASSPLPPGLVGNEQFF.

The gene calls are TRBV27 and TRBJ2-3, with a tentative D call TRBD2 (6 bases). This CDR3 is 16 amino acids long. CDR1 is MNHEY and CDR2 is SMNVEV in the germline V gene (reference sequence). V lost 5 bases and J 0 bases, leaving 15 bases between the germline ends. The DNA of the CDR3 is TGTGCCAGCAGTCCCCGCCCGGCGGGAAGCACAGATACGCAGTATTTT. Residues: CASSPRPAGSTDTQYF.

V is TRBV29-1 and J is TRBJ2-7, with 9 positions matching TRBD1. Germline V lookup: CDR1 SQVTM, CDR2 ANQGSEA. This CDR3 spans 15 amino acids. V was clipped by 5 bases and J by 4 bases; unmatched bases: 12. The CDR3 DNA is TGCAGCGTTAGGGAAGGGACAGGGAACCGATACGAGCAGTACTTC. Its translation: CSVREGTGNRYEQYF.

This chain connects TRBV20-1 to TRBJ1-6; D unclear. Germline V gene data show CDR1 as DFQATT and CDR2 as SNEGSKA (reference sequence). V dropped 5 bases and J dropped 6 bases, with 14 bases sitting between them. The CDR3 consists of 14 residues. The CDR3 here is CSAQTSRLNSPLHF. In DNA, the CDR3 is TGCAGTGCTCAGACGTCGCGCCTTAATTCACCCCTCCACTTT.

The sample holds a few counts of this clonotype. CDR3 region: CASSTPGQNTDTQYF. Here the CDR3 DNA reads TGTGCCAGCAGCACACCGGGACAGAACACAGATACGCAGTATTTT. This sequence joins TRBV3-1 and TRBJ2-3; TRBD1 matches at 7 bases. Per germline, CDR1 LGHDT and CDR2 YNNKEL (reference sequence). There are 15 residues in the CDR3. Trimming at V came to 5 bases and at J to 2 bases, leaving 7 bases not matched to a gene.

There are a few counts of this clonotype. CDR3 DNA sequence: TGCAGTGCTAGAGAGGGCAGCCTAGCCAAAAACATTCAGTACTTC. It specifies CSAREGSLAKNIQYF. The chain employs TRBV20-1 and TRBJ2-4; D gene uncertain. The V and J ends lost 0 bases and 0 bases respectively, with 9 bases between them. CDR1 is DFQATT, CDR2 SNEGSKA, per germline (reference sequence). This CDR3 region has 15 residues.

The CDR3 coding sequence is TGCAGTGCTCGAGTAGGGGGAAAAGGCGGGGGAGGCAAAAACATTCAGTACTTC. Its translation is CSARVGGKGGGGKNIQYF. The V and J genes are TRBV20-1 and TRBJ2-4; the D gene is possibly TRBD2 (7 bases). Germline CDR1 reads DFQATT; CDR2 reads SNEGSKA (reference sequence). The CDR3 length is 18 residues. V shed 5 bases and J shed 3 bases, with 26 bases lying between them.

This clonotype was recorded a few times. The chain employs TRBV20-1 and TRBJ1-1; D remains ambiguous. Germline assignment: CDR1 DFQATT and CDR2 SNEGSKA (reference sequence). V gave up 8 bases and J gave up 5 bases, with 15 bases separating them. The CDR3 sequence is 12 residues long. The CDR3 region is CSPLVSRTEAFF. Here the CDR3 DNA reads TGCAGTCCGCTAGTCTCCAGAACTGAAGCTTTCTTT.

This clonotype appeared many times. This chain joins TRBV11-2 and TRBJ1-6, with TRBD1 matching 7 bases. V dropped 1 base and J dropped 10; count of bases not matched to a gene: 4. The CDR3 is 14 residues long. The germline V gene encodes CDR1 SGHAT and CDR2 FQNNGV. CDR3 sequence: CASSLGRGGSPLHF. The CDR3 nucleotides read TGTGCCAGCAGCTTAGGCAGGGGGGGGTCACCCCTCCACTTT.

The chain recombines TRBV6-5 with TRBJ2-1; D is ambiguous. The V gene lost 5 bases and the J gene lost 5 bases, with 10 bases spanning the gap. This CDR3 has 13 residues. Germline values: CDR1 MNHEY, CDR2 SVGAGI. CDR3 protein: CASSTNADNEQFF. Here the CDR3 DNA reads TGTGCCAGCAGTACGAACGCGGACAATGAGCAGTTCTTC.

V is TRBV29-1 and J is TRBJ2-3, with TRBD2 as a possible D gene (6 bases). V lost 3 bases and J 4 bases, leaving 8 bases between the germline ends. The germline V gene has CDR1 SQVTM and CDR2 ANQGSEA. The CDR3 runs to 12 residues. The CDR3 DNA sequence: TGCAGCGTTGACGGACTATCAGATACGCAGTATTTT. Translated, it gives CSVDGLSDTQYF.

The CDR3, as DNA: TGTGCCAGCAGCACGGAGACAGGGCGGACTGAAGCTTTCTTT. Encoded protein: CASSTETGRTEAFF. The rearrangement joins TRBV9 to TRBJ1-1; TRBD1 matches at 7 bases. J lost 5 bases, V lost 4 bases, and 8 bases had no gene match. The CDR3 length is 14 residues. The germline CDR1 and CDR2 sequences are SGDLS and YYNGEE.

This clonotype was observed once. The chain is built from TRBV10-3 and TRBJ2-1, with TRBD2 matching over 12 bases. This CDR3 has 18 residues. V was pared by 7 bases and J by 2 bases, with 12 bases of the junction left unmatched. The germline CDR1 and CDR2 sequences are ENHRY and SYGVKD. CDR3: CAIKGASGREQTYNEQFF. CDR3 coding DNA: TGTGCCATCAAAGGGGCTAGCGGGAGGGAACAGACCTACAATGAGCAGTTCTTC.

The chain employs TRBV2 and TRBJ1-6; D not certain. Germline V gene data show CDR1 as SNHLY and CDR2 as FYNNEI. CDR3 length: 12 amino acids. Trimming left V 11 bases short and J 8 bases short, with 13 bases between. CDR3 protein: CARRRRDSPLHF. The DNA of the CDR3 is TGTGCCCGACGTCGGAGGGATTCACCCCTCCACTTT. The variable domain in full, with the rest retrieved from reference TRBV2 and TRBJ1-6, is EPEVTQTPSHQVTQMGQEVILRCVPISNHLYFYWYRQILGQKVEFLVSFYNNEISEKSEIFDDQFSVERPDGSNFTLKIRSTKLEDSAMYFCARRRRDSPLHFGNGTRLTVT.

This clonotype has just a few counts. This chain joins TRBV20-1 and TRBJ2-5; TRBD2 might be the D (5 bases). This CDR3 is 11 amino acids long. CDR1 and CDR2 (germline): DFQATT, SNEGSKA (reference sequence). Trimming left V 7 bases short and J 3 bases short, with 9 bases between. CDR3 loop: CSGGHKETQYF. The DNA of the CDR3 is TGCAGTGGAGGGCATAAAGAGACCCAGTACTTC.

Comment on this clonotype: A read error may produce the germline difference seen at one junction end. V is TRBV18 and J is TRBJ1-5, with a tentative D call TRBD1 (5 bases). Germline loops: CDR1 KGHSH, CDR2 LQKENI. CDR3 length: 13 amino acids. CDR3 sequence reads: CASAPGLDQPQHF. CDR3 in DNA: TGTGCCAGCGCACCAGGGCTTGATCAGCCCCAGCATTTT.